The 6 T cell receptor beta chains in this list originate from one sample, sequenced in a study of T cells after yellow fever vaccination. TCRdb re-called the 5' RACE reads with MiXCR, one entry per CDR3 protein. The repertoire holds about 580,000 distinct CDR3 sequences, roughly a sixth seen once, with 15% to 20% in the top ten. Sequenced material: PBMCs, taken 5 to 6 days after the first yellow fever vaccination. The receptors here all came from a man aged 18-30 years who received the YFV17D yellow fever vaccine.

V usage is TRBV20-1 and J usage is TRBJ2-6; a weak D match, TRBD2 (5 bases). There are 18 residues in the CDR3. Between the trimmed V and J ends, which lost 3 bases and 0 bases, there was a span of 18 bases. The germline V gene has CDR1 DFQATT and CDR2 SNEGSKA (reference sequence). CDR3 DNA: TGCAGTGCTAGCGGAGGCCCGGGCTCCGCCTCTGGGGCCAACGTCCTGACTTTC. It translates to CSASGGPGSASGANVLTF.

The sample holds a few counts of this clonotype. The chain links TRBV24-1 to TRBJ1-1, with D possibly being TRBD1 (5 bases). The CDR3 has 14 residues. Trimming pared 7 bases from V and 1 base from J, leaving 12 bases between. The germline CDR1 and CDR2 sequences are KGHDR and SFDVKD. CDR3 in DNA: TGTGCCACCAGGGGCACCGGGGGGAACACTGAAGCTTTCTTT. It specifies CATRGTGGNTEAFF.

This clonotype was seen only a few times. This chain uses TRBV19 with TRBJ2-1; no clear D gene. The CDR3 spans 14 residues. In germline, CDR1 is LNHDA, CDR2 SQIVND (reference sequence). V was pared by 3 bases and J by 3 bases, with 9 bases between. Here the CDR3 DNA reads TGTGCCAGTAGTATGGGCCTTCTCTACAATGAGCAGTTCTTC. Protein: CASSMGLLYNEQFF.

This clonotype has a handful of counts. The J gene is TRBJ1-6, the V gene TRBV20-1, with 7 bases aligning to TRBD1. The V gene's germline CDR1 is DFQATT and CDR2 SNEGSKA (reference sequence). The ends lost 3 bases at V and 5 bases at J; junction bases unmatched: 4. This CDR3 region has 14 residues. DNA of the CDR3: TGCAGTGCTAGTGAGGGGGCGAATAATTCACCCCTCCACTTT. Amino acid sequence: CSASEGANNSPLHF.

The chain is built from TRBV12-3 or TRBV12-4 and TRBJ2-5; D might be TRBD1 (6 bases). The CDR3 is made up of 17 amino acids. Trimming took off 5 bases at V and 5 bases at J, with 24 bases between the two ends. The DNA of the CDR3 is TGTGCCAGCAGTCCGGGTGATATCAGGGGAAATCGGGAGACCCAGTACTTC. Its translation: CASSPGDIRGNRETQYF.

The chain has TRBV12-3 or TRBV12-4 and TRBJ1-6; TRBD1 is a possible D gene (5 bases). The CDR3 has 15 amino acids. Deletions cut 5 bases from V and 7 bases from J, with 15 bases between. CDR3 amino acids: CASSPPPGGNSPLHF. For the CDR3, the DNA is TGTGCCAGCAGTCCCCCCCCCGGGGGGAATTCACCCCTCCACTTT.